Below are 16 T cell receptor beta chains sequenced from a single sample in a study of cytomegalovirus exposure and HLA in healthy donors. Amplification used 60 Vbeta primers and 13 Jbeta primers. TCRdb's copy holds only in-frame clones and misses some; the assay was immunoSEQ multiplex PCR. Counted here are 110,000 to 150,000 clones, 75% occurring once; the ten biggest clones make up 6.5% to 9%. The sequencing input was PBMCs. These receptor sequences come from a man aged 30-40 years in good health and CMV-seronegative.

The chain carries TRBV5-4 and TRBJ2-1; no clear D. The CDR3 contains 14 residues. Trimming pared 0 bases from V and 10 bases from J, leaving 14 bases between. CDR1 and CDR2 from the germline V gene are SGHNT and YYREEE (reference sequence). The CDR3 is CASSLADTSGEQFF. The CDR3, as DNA: TGTGCCAGCAGCTTGGCCGACACATCTGGGGAGCAGTTCTTC.

This sequence joins TRBV11-2 and TRBJ2-7, with 13 bases that match TRBD2. V gave up 5 bases and J gave up 5 bases; unmatched junction bases: 18. This CDR3 region has 19 residues. The germline gives CDR1 SGHAT, CDR2 FQNNGV. DNA for the CDR3: TGTGCCAGCAGCCGAGGGACTAGCGGGAAATCGGGTCAGGTCCACGAGCAGTACTTC. Its translation is CASSRGTSGKSGQVHEQYF.

The chain uses TRBV5-1 and TRBJ2-1, with 7 bases aligning to TRBD2. V lost 0 bases to trimming and J lost 3 bases; unmatched junction nucleotides: 6. CDR3 length equals 16 residues. Germline CDR1 and CDR2: SGHRS and YFSETQ. In nucleotides, the CDR3 is TGCGCCAGCAGCTTGGAGCCCCTAGCGGACTACAATGAGCAGTTCTTC. Protein sequence: CASSLEPLADYNEQFF.

The chain employs TRBV10-3 and TRBJ2-7, with 9 bases matching TRBD2. Per germline, CDR1 ENHRY and CDR2 SYGVKD. Trimming took 2 bases from V and 2 from J; bases not matched to a gene: 4. This CDR3 region has 15 residues. The CDR3 here is CAISENSGRTYEQYF. Written as DNA, the CDR3 is TGTGCCATCAGTGAGAATAGCGGGAGAACCTACGAGCAGTACTTC.

The CDR3 sequence: CASSYAGQGTYEQYF. Here the CDR3 DNA reads TGTGCCAGCAGTTACGCGGGACAGGGGACCTACGAGCAGTACTTC. The rearrangement joins TRBV6-6 to TRBJ2-7, with TRBD1 identical over 10 bases. Losses at the gene ends were 2 bases for V and 2 bases for J; bases not matched to a gene: 3. The CDR3 is 15 amino acids. Germline V gene data show CDR1 as MNHNY and CDR2 as SVGAGI (reference sequence).

The chain couples TRBV18 to TRBJ1-5; D may be TRBD1 (5 bases). The CDR3 consists of 13 residues. Germline values: CDR1 KGHSH, CDR2 LQKENI. V gave up 3 bases and J gave up 5 bases, with 8 bases separating them. Here the CDR3 DNA reads TGTGCCAGCTCACCGGGGGGGGATCAGCCCCAGCATTTT. Translated, it gives CASSPGGDQPQHF. Full variable domain (outside the CDR3, taken from reference TRBV18 and TRBJ1-5): NAGVMQNPRHLVRRRGQEARLRCSPMKGHSHVYWYRQLPEEGLKFMVYLQKENIIDESGMPKERFSAEFPKEGPSILRIQQVVRGDSAAYFCASSPGGDQPQHFGDGTRLSIL.

Worth noting for this clone: The sample holds other DNA sequences that translate to the same CDR3. The genes are TRBV11-2 and TRBJ2-3, with a tentative D call TRBD1 (5 bases). There are 16 residues in the CDR3. Trimming shortened V by 2 bases and J by 1 base, and 13 bases separated the two germline ends. Germline values: CDR1 SGHAT, CDR2 FQNNGV. CDR3 residues: CASSLFQGLGTDTQYF. The CDR3, as DNA: TGTGCCAGCAGCTTATTCCAGGGCTTGGGCACAGATACGCAGTATTTT. The whole variable domain, remainder taken from reference TRBV11-2 and TRBJ2-3, is EAGVAQSPRYKIIEKRQSVAFWCNPISGHATLYWYQQILGQGPKLLIQFQNNGVVDDSQLPKDRFSAERLKGVDSTLKIQPAKLEDSAVYLCASSLFQGLGTDTQYFGPGTRLTVL.

A single count supports this clone. The chain links TRBV9 to TRBJ2-2; 10 bases map to TRBD2. The ends lost 3 bases at V and 2 bases at J; junction bases unmatched: 7. Germline V gives CDR1 SGDLS, CDR2 YYNGEE. The CDR3 has 17 residues. CDR3 coding DNA: TGTGCCAGCAGCGGCCCCATAGCGGGGGGCAACACCGGGGAGCTGTTTTTT. Its protein is CASSGPIAGGNTGELFF.

This CDR3 is CASSPGHSSTDTQYF. As DNA, the CDR3 is TGTGCCAGTAGTCCCGGACACTCTAGCACAGATACGCAGTATTTT. The chain employs TRBV19 and TRBJ2-3; possible D gene TRBD1, 5 bases. CDR3 length: 15 residues. V was pared by 5 bases and J by 0 bases, with 12 bases between. CDR1 is LNHDA, CDR2 SQIVND, per germline (reference sequence).

This chain uses TRBV15 with TRBJ1-4; unclear D gene. V was cut by 4 bases and J by 4 bases, with 4 bases left in between. CDR1 and CDR2 (germline): LNHNV, YYDKDF (reference sequence). The CDR3 covers 12 residues. This CDR3 is CATSTFNEKLFF. The CDR3 nucleotides are TGTGCCACCAGCACGTTTAATGAAAAACTGTTTTTT.

The V call is TRBV7-9, the J call TRBJ1-3, with 9 bases aligning to TRBD1. After removal of 3 bases from V and 0 bases from J, the junction contained 6 bases not matched to a gene. Germline-derived CDR1 and CDR2 are SEHNR and FQNEAQ (reference sequence). CDR3 length equals 17 residues. As DNA, the CDR3 is TGTGCCAGCAGCTTTATACAGGGGGCTAGCTCTGGAAACACCATATATTTT. Translated, it gives CASSFIQGASSGNTIYF.

This rearrangement joins TRBV28 to TRBJ1-2; 7 nucleotides line up with TRBD1. Trimming took 7 bases from V and 2 from J; bases not matched to a gene: 10. This CDR3 has 15 amino acids. Germline lookup yields CDR1 MDHEN and CDR2 SYDVKM. Here the CDR3 reads CASKRGPTGNYGYTF. In nucleotides, the CDR3 is TGTGCCAGCAAAAGGGGTCCGACAGGGAACTATGGCTACACCTTC.

The chain couples TRBV4-2 to TRBJ1-4; no firm D call. Germline V gene sequence: CDR1 LGHNA, CDR2 YNFKEQ. V was trimmed by 4 bases and J by 8 bases, leaving 20 bases between them. This CDR3 is built from 16 residues. CDR3 sequence: CASSPSLGERGEKLFF. The CDR3, as DNA: TGTGCCAGCAGCCCCTCCTTGGGAGAGAGAGGAGAAAAACTGTTTTTT.

This chain joins TRBV12-5 and TRBJ2-2; 8 bases are a match to TRBD1. This CDR3 has 14 amino acids. Germline V CDR1 and CDR2: LGHNT, FRNRAP. Trimming removed 8 bases from V and 3 bases from J; junction bases left unmatched: 5. CDR3 residues: CASSVQGDTGELFF. As DNA, the CDR3 is TGTGCTAGTTCTGTACAGGGGGACACCGGGGAGCTGTTTTTT.

This sequence joins TRBV5-4 and TRBJ2-7, with TRBD1 matching over 9 bases. Germline V gene sequence: CDR1 SGHNT, CDR2 YYREEE (reference sequence). CDR3 length: 14 residues. Trimming took 1 base from V and 4 from J; bases not matched to a gene: 3. In nucleotides, the CDR3 is TGTGCCAGCAGCTTGATAGGACAGGGGTACGAGCAGTACTTC. Amino acid sequence: CASSLIGQGYEQYF.

The genes are TRBV30 and TRBJ1-1, with D possibly being TRBD1 (5 bases). Per the germline V gene, CDR1 is GTSNPN and CDR2 is SVGIG (reference sequence). This CDR3 comprises 12 residues. The V end was cut by 4 bases, the J end by 7 bases, with 13 bases between. As DNA, the CDR3 is TGTGCCTGGACCAAGGGGTCTTTTGAAGCTTTCTTT. The encoded protein is CAWTKGSFEAFF.